This record concerns one T cell receptor (beta chain) sequence. What antigen it recognizes has not been identified. Per-base qualities were not stored, and no clone one base away is much larger. This sample was taken from a study of cytomegalovirus exposure and HLA in healthy donors (dated by TCRdb to the late 2010s). Looking at the study overall: An earlier analysis of some 600 of the donors reported about 260 Gb of sequence data and around 100 million unique TCR beta sequences obtained from around 170 million T cells. An early release that covered about 600 HLA-typed donors contained 250 to 350 gigabases of sequencing data and some 87 million unique TCR sequences. Of the roughly 390 genotyped donors, over 80% were placed in the genetic ancestry cluster associated with self-reported Caucasian donors. The study aimed to test whether signatures of past pathogen exposure could be identified by cataloging public T cell receptors. The study used immunosequencing to profile the T cell repertoires of around 600 subjects and linked those repertoires to cytomegalovirus serostatus. In addition to the first cohort of several hundred subjects, a separate validation cohort of some 120 different subjects was used. To predict cytomegalovirus infection status, the study brought together high-throughput TCR immunosequencing, statistical association of individual TCRs with disease status, and machine learning. A later analysis re-examined previously published TCR beta repertoires from roughly 650 donors and added high-resolution HLA genotyping to investigate patterns of TCR occurrence. Rather than drawing on any new phenotypic data, the later analysis identified candidate immune exposures from TCR beta sequences and the way those sequences occurred across donors. An earlier analysis of 587 of the donors used high-throughput TCR beta sequencing to judge whether each TCR beta V gene segment behaved as functional or pseudogenic. Donor age, sex, ethnicity and CMV serostatus were collected together with the repertoire data. In a later genetic analysis, genome-wide SNP genotypes for about 55% of the roughly 700 donors were used, and that subset was treated as a discovery cohort. All discovery cohort repertoires had been generated using a single sequencing platform. Both class I and class II loci were covered by HLA typing, at four-digit resolution. The number of typed donors differed by locus: about 620-640 for A, B, C, DRB1 and DQB1; approximately 520 for DQA1; 606 for DPA1; and some 430 for DPB1. Roughly five DR-DQ haplotypes were handled as single units for association and clustering because linkage in the cohort was strong. On average, around 240,000 unique TCR beta nucleotide sequences were sequenced per donor among a few hundred genotyped donors of the cohort, with roughly 19% of those sequences being non-productive. The full study reports these points: Sequencing depth was assumed to be roughly uniform across donors in the presence/absence analyses, though that assumption may not hold. In a later analysis, TCR association rates were found to vary across HLA loci, with the most associated TCRs seen for DRB1 alleles and the fewest for HLA-C alleles. Because the 87-base-pair reads could not distinguish some IMGT-functional V segments, including TRBV6-2 and TRBV6-3, those segments were excluded. When HLA alleles, especially DR and DQ, strongly co-occurred, attributing TCR associations to individual alleles was difficult. CMV serostatus was the only immune exposure information available for the cohort. A further reported finding was that TCR beta sequences accurately predicted the HLA-A and HLA-B alleles for most subjects in the first cohort. In a later genetic analysis, fewer N-insertions in productive TCRs were reported among donors in an Asian-associated ancestry cluster than the approximately 710-donor mean. According to a later analysis, parvovirus B19, influenza, CMV and Epstein-Barr virus appeared linked to several top co-occurrence clusters. A later analysis associated 15,000 to 20,000 TCR beta sequences with specific HLA alleles at a false discovery rate of 0.05. A later analysis found that most CMV-associated TCR beta chains appeared HLA-restricted, with HLA associations seemingly driven largely by CMV exposure. A few of the identified cytomegalovirus-associated TCR beta chains were confirmed in vitro to be specific for cytomegalovirus antigens. The study listed over 150 TCR beta chains as associated with cytomegalovirus. Correlated functional status among segregating V segments might be attributable to linkage disequilibrium, but an unknown experimental factor could not be ruled out. The earlier analysis of approximately 540 of the donors excluded about 16 rarely observed V segments, including chromosome 9 orphons, because counts were too low. Across donors, most TCR sequences were observed very rarely, whereas some public TCRs were present in many individuals. The classifier was reported to diagnose cytomegalovirus status with high specificity and sensitivity in both the original and validation cohorts. The authors suggested that the approach could potentially be generalized to other disease states and immunological phenotypes. Compared with equally common non-associated chains, HLA-associated TCR beta chains in a later analysis were more clonally expanded and had lower generation probabilities. In an earlier analysis of roughly 500 of the donors, most TCR beta V segments appeared in productive rearrangements about 87% or about 30% of the time, broadly matching IMGT annotations. An association between a missense DCLRE1C variant and V-gene and J-gene trimming of TCR beta chains was found in a later genetic analysis and replicated in an independent cohort. HLA typing was unavailable for some donors at each locus, so association tests used only the typed subset. The sequencing pipeline was judged likely to have produced a cluster of highly shared sequence variants as a technical artifact. The cohort was sequenced for TCR beta chains only, and without alpha or paired-chain data the features that could be detected were limited.

The method behind the library was the immunoSEQ multiplex PCR assay. For the multiplex PCR, a mixture combining 60 forward primers for TCR Vbeta segments and 13 reverse primers for TCR Jbeta segments was used. Amplification of the CDR3 region of rearranged TCR beta genes was performed with a multiplex PCR assay on genomic DNA. On the Illumina HiSeq System, the amplified TCR beta libraries were sequenced as 87-base-pair reads. From the authors' description of their analysis: A later analysis counted about 80 million unique TCR beta chains across the 500 to 850 repertoires, and roughly 10 million of these chains were shared by at least two donors. To remove PCR and sequencing errors, raw reads were error-corrected and collapsed into unique sequences using a nearest-neighbor algorithm that merged closely related sequences. CDR3 sequences were aligned to IMGT reference sequences to assign V, D and J gene segments. For a sequence to be retained, a match of at least six nucleotides to both a V gene segment and a J gene segment was required. Rearrangements were called productive when the CDR3 lacked stop codons and stayed in frame with V and J; all others were non-productive. Following IMGT convention, CDR3 was defined as the stretch from the second conserved V-encoded cysteine up to the conserved J-encoded phenylalanine. The earlier analysis of 587 of the donors excluded sequences that lacked an unambiguous match to a single V gene segment. In an earlier analysis of 587 of the donors, V segments were called functional above 56.7% productive rearrangements and were called segregating when the between-donor standard deviation exceeded 5%. To diagnose cytomegalovirus status from the catalog of TCR beta chain sequences, a statistical classification framework was built. V and J gene assignment, in a later analysis, came from comparing TCR nucleotide sequences with IMGT/GENE-DB human TR gene sequences. The TCRdist pipeline was used in a later analysis to assign CDR3 sequences and most-parsimonious VDJ recombination scenarios. In a later analysis, each TCR beta chain was defined by its CDR3 amino acid sequence together with its V-gene family, and reads lacking a unique V-gene family were excluded. In a later analysis, nearly 600 highly shared, low-generation-probability nucleotide sequences were removed to address suspected cross-contamination and a sequencing artifact. In a later analysis, a clonal expansion index was calculated for each public chain from normalized within-repertoire ranks of inferred template counts. Generation probabilities in a later analysis came from a VDJ recombination model fitted to out-of-frame rearrangements, and those results were checked against IGoR. In a later analysis, hypergeometric tests were used to score TCR-TCR, TCR-HLA and TCR-CMV co-occurrence, with a repertoire-size bias correction applied to TCR pairs. To estimate false discovery rates, a later analysis permuted the HLA or CMV assignments 20 times. In a later analysis, co-occurring TCRs were grouped using DBSCAN, and TCRdist sequence similarity was added for clustering within HLA-allele-positive subsets. Repertoires with fewer than 30,000 or more than 120,000 public chains were left out of co-occurrence clustering, as were four to six repertoires with anomalous nucleotide sharing. This immuneACCESS table, as held by TCRdb, lists in-frame sequences with V and J called but not all clones. Of the missing ones, under half trace to an unresolved V gene in checked studies; the others have no known cause. V and J calls and clone size are those listed in that table; D and trimming were worked out from the DNA. Here the sample has fewer than 250,000 clones; 75% to 85% occur a single time. The ten largest clones take up more than 0.35% of the sample.

The cohort consisted of 650 to 700 healthy bone marrow donors. At the time of sampling, every cohort member was nominally healthy, though immune exposures that went unrecorded were likely present. The donor tested CMV seropositive, placing the donor among the 289 seropositive members of the cohort. A peripheral blood sample was collected from each donor, and TCR beta sequencing was performed on peripheral blood mononuclear cells. The Qiagen DNeasy Blood Extraction Kit was used to extract genomic DNA from the blood cell samples. Trimming leaves V shorter by 4 bases and J shorter by 4 bases, with the junction holding 3 bases beyond the gene matches. The CDR3 covers 13 residues, taking in both the cysteine and the phenylalanine. This entry keeps only the CDR3 DNA: 39 bases, framed from base 1. The germline V gene yields SGHTA for CDR1 and FQGNSA for CDR2.

The specimen was PBMCs. The chain was built from TRBV7-2 and TRBJ2-5; TRBD1 matches 7 bases in the middle. The receptor's source is a male donor in good health and CMV-seropositive. The bases read TGTGCCAGCAGCTGGGGACAGTTAGAGACCCAGTACTTC. Translated, it reads CASSWGQLETQYF.